This T cell receptor beta chain was captured in a study of shared clonotypes between healthy human individuals. The overall study: CD8 memory received one plate per donor, CD8 naive two, CD4 memory three and CD4 naive three.

Germline V gene lookup returns CDR1 MNHNS and CDR2 SASEGT. V shed 2 bases and J shed 0 bases, with 11 bases lying between them. The CDR3 is 17 residues long. Every contributor of samples was a Caucasian grown-up residing in Nashville, Tennessee. The split of CD4+ cells yielded CD45RA+ naive and CD45RA-negative memory subsets. Per the study methods: Junction-only immunoSEQ data arrived without quality scores, meaning filtering differed. Clones were read by immunoSEQ multiplex PCR, and TCRdb kept only the in-frame ones, dropping some. Clone size and the V and J calls come from that table; the DNA yielded D and trimming. The sample yields some 2,500,000 clones, roughly 92% seen once. This clone occurred once.

This TCR was recovered from a man aged 18 to 29 in good health. Some clones in this sample may be carry-over from other donors' samples. The chain is built from TRBV6-1 and TRBJ1-6; D unclear. Sequencing used naive CD4+ T cells from PBMCs. Subset here: CD45RA+ positively selected. The CDR3 DNA reads TGTGCCAGCAGTGAACTTCCGGGGAGCTCCTATAATTCACCCCTCCACTTT. It yields the protein CASSELPGSSYNSPLHF.